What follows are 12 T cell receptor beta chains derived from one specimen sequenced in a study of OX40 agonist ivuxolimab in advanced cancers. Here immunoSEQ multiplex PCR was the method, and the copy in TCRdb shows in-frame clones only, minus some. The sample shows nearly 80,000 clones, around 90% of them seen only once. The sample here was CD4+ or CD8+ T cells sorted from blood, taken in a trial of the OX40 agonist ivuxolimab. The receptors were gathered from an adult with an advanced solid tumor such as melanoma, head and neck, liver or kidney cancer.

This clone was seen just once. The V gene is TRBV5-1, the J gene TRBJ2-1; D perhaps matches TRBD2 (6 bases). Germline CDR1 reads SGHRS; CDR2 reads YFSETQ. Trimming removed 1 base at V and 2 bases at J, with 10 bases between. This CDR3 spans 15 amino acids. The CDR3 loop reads CASSLTGGTYNEQFF. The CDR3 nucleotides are TGCGCCAGCAGCTTGACAGGCGGGACCTACAATGAGCAGTTCTTC.

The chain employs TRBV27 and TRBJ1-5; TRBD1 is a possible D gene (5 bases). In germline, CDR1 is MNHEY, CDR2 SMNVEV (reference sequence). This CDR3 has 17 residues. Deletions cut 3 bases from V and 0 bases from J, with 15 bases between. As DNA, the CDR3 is TGTGCCAGCAGTTTTAGGGGACCAACTTATAGCAATCAGCCCCAGCATTTT. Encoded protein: CASSFRGPTYSNQPQHF.

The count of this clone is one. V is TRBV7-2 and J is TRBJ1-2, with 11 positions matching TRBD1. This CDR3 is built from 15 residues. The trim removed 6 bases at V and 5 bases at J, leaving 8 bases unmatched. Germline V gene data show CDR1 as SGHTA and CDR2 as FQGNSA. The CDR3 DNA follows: TGTGCCAGCAGTTCCTGGACAGGGGGCTCATATGGCTACACCTTC. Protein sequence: CASSSWTGGSYGYTF.

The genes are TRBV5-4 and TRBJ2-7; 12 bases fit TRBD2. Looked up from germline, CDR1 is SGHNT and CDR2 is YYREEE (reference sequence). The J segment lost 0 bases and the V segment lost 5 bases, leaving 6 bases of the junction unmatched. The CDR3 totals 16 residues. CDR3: CASRPGTSGHSYEQYF. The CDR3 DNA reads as TGTGCCAGCAGACCCGGGACTAGCGGGCACTCCTACGAGCAGTACTTC. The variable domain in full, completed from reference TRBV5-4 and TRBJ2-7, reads ETGVTQSPTHLIKTRGQQVTLRCSSQSGHNTVSWYQQALGQGPQFIFQYYREEENGRGNFPPRFSGLQFPNYSSELNVNALELDDSALYLCASRPGTSGHSYEQYFGPGTRLTVT.

As DNA, the CDR3 is TGTGCCAGCAGCTCCACCGCGGGAAGCTCCTACAATGAGCAGTTCTTC. Amino acid sequence: CASSSTAGSSYNEQFF. The V and J genes are TRBV7-9 and TRBJ2-1; tentative D call: TRBD2 (6 bases). CDR1 and CDR2 (germline): SEHNR, FQNEAQ (reference sequence). The CDR3 sequence is 16 residues long. V lost 4 bases to trimming and J lost 0 bases, with 13 bases between them.

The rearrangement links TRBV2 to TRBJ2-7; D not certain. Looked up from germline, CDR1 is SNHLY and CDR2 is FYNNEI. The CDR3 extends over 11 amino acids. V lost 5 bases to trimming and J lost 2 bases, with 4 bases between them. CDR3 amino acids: CASSSTYEQYF. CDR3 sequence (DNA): TGTGCCAGCAGTTCGACCTACGAGCAGTACTTC.

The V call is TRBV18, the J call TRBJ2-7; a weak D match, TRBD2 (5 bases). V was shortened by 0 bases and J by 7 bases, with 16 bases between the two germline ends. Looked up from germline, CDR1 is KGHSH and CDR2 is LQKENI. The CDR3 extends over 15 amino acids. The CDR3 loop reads CASSPPSVGSGEQYF. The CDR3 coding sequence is TGTGCCAGCTCACCACCATCAGTGGGGTCGGGGGAGCAGTACTTC.

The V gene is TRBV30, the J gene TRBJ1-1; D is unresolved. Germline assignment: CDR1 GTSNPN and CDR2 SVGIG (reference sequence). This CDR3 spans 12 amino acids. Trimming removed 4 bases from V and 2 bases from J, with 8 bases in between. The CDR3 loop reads CAWKSGNTEAFF. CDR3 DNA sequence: TGTGCCTGGAAGTCAGGAAACACTGAAGCTTTCTTT.

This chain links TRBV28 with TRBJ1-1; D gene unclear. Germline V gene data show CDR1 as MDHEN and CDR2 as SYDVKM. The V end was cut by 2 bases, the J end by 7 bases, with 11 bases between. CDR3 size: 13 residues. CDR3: CASSLSGSGEAFF. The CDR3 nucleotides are TGTGCCAGCAGTTTAAGTGGGTCCGGTGAAGCTTTCTTT. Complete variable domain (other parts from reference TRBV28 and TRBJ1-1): DVKVTQSSRYLVKRTGEKVFLECVQDMDHENMFWYRQDPGLGLRLIYFSYDVKMKEKGDIPEGYSVSREKKERFSLILESASTNQTSMYLCASSLSGSGEAFFGQGTRLTVV.

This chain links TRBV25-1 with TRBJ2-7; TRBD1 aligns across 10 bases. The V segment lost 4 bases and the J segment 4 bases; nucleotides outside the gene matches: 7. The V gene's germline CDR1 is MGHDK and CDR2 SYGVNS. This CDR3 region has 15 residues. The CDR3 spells CASSGPGQGFYEQYF. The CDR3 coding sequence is TGTGCCAGCAGTGGCCCGGGACAGGGGTTTTACGAGCAGTACTTC.

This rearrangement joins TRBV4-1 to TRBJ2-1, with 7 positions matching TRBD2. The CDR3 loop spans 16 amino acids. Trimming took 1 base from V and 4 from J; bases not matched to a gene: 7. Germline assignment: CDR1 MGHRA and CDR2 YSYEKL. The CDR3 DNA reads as TGCGCCAGCAGCCAAGGGGGGGGTAGGGGATACAATGAGCAGTTCTTC. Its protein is CASSQGGGRGYNEQFF.

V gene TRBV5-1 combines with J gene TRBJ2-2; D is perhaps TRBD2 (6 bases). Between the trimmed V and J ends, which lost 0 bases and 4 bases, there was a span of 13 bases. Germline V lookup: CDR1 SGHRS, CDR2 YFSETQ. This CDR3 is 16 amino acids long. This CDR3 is CASSLGGARGTGELFF. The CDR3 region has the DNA TGCGCCAGCAGCTTGGGCGGGGCCCGCGGCACCGGGGAGCTGTTTTTT.